The rows below give T cell receptor beta chains drawn from one sample of a study of blood T cell repertoires in COVID-19. Assay: immunoSEQ multiplex PCR; the TCRdb copy retains only in-frame clones and omits some. This table has about 56,000 clones, roughly 87% appearing once. The source material was peripheral blood. These receptors all stem from a woman aged 55-69 years with COVID-19, enrolled during active disease. Both conserved end residues are part of each CDR3. Each record gives: V gene, D gene, J gene, clone size, CDR3 DNA, CDR3 protein. A D gene is named only where the DNA matches it firmly. Clone sizes are given selectively: once, few, many, or a class where the clone is expanded.

TRBV5-4	NA	TRBJ1-1	NA	TGTGCCAGCAGCTTGGCAAAGAACATGAACACTGAAGCTTTCTTT	CASSLAKNMNTEAFF
TRBV4-1	NA	TRBJ1-5	few	TGCGCCAGCAGCCAAGACGGACAGCCACGCAATCAGCCCCAGCATTTT	CASSQDGQPRNQPQHF
TRBV5-4	NA	TRBJ2-1	NA	TGTGCCAGCAGCTTGGGGGCAGATGAGCAGTTCTTC	CASSLGADEQFF
TRBV7-2	NA	TRBJ1-2	NA	TGTGCCAGCAGCTTAGCGCTAAGTAGTAACTATGGCTACACCTTC	CASSLALSSNYGYTF
TRBV28	NA	TRBJ1-6	NA	TGTGCCAGCAGTTTGGAGGTTTTTTCACCCCTCCACTTT	CASSLEVFSPLHF
TRBV6-6	NA	TRBJ1-3	NA	TGTGCCACCGGGGGAAACACCATATATTTT	CATGGNTIYF
TRBV6-4	TRBD2	TRBJ2-1	medium-sized	TGTGCCAGCAGTGAACGCCCTCTGGGGGGGTACAATGAGCAGTTCTTC	CASSERPLGGYNEQFF
TRBV5-5	TRBD1	TRBJ2-1	few	TGTGCCAGCAGCTTGGTTTCGACAGGGGTAGGCAGTGAGCAGTTCTTC	CASSLVSTGVGSEQFF
TRBV3-1/TRBV3-2	NA	TRBJ2-6	few	TGTGCCAGCAGCCAGGCAGGAATGAGCTCTGGGGCCAACGTCCTGACTTTC	CASSQAGMSSGANVLTF
TRBV25-1	TRBD1	TRBJ2-3	NA	TGTGCCAGCAGTGGGACAGGGCTGAAGCCGAGCACAGATACGCAGTATTTT	CASSGTGLKPSTDTQYF
TRBV28	TRBD2	TRBJ2-7	NA	TGTGCCAGCAGTTTAAGCCTAGCGGGGTACGAGCAGTACTTC	CASSLSLAGYEQYF
TRBV3-1/TRBV3-2	TRBD1	TRBJ2-2	NA	TGTGCCAGCAGCCCAGGGGGACCGAACACCGGGGAGCTGTTTTTT	CASSPGGPNTGELFF
TRBV28	TRBD1	TRBJ2-7	NA	TGTGCCAGCAGCTCCGGGACAGGGGCTTCCTACGAGCAGTACTTC	CASSSGTGASYEQYF
TRBV6-5	NA	TRBJ1-1	NA	TGTGCCAGCAGTTACGAGACAGGGAACACTGAAGCTTTCTTT	CASSYETGNTEAFF
TRBV7-2	TRBD2	TRBJ2-7	NA	TGTGCCAGCAGCTCTACTGGACTAGCGGGAGAAAAGCAGTACTTC	CASSSTGLAGEKQYF
TRBV18	TRBD1	TRBJ2-5	NA	TGTGCCAGCTCACCAGGGACAGCCCAAGAGACCCAGTACTTC	CASSPGTAQETQYF
TRBV21-1	NA	TRBJ1-5	NA	TGTGCCAGCAACCCCGTTCCGAAGAGGCCCCAGCATTTT	CASNPVPKRPQHF
TRBV9	NA	TRBJ1-2	NA	TGTGCCAGCAGCTTCCGAGTGGCCGGGGACTATGGCTACACCTTC	CASSFRVAGDYGYTF
TRBV28	TRBD2	TRBJ2-7	NA	TGTGCCAGCAGTTTTAGCGGGGGCCCCGTCTACGAGCAGTACTTC	CASSFSGGPVYEQYF
TRBV19	NA	TRBJ1-5	NA	TGTGCCAGTAGTGCGGGGCCTCGTCAGCCCCAGCATTTT	CASSAGPRQPQHF
TRBV6-5	TRBD1	TRBJ2-7	NA	TGTGCCAGCAGGGGACAGAGCTCCTACGAGCAGTACTTC	CASRGQSSYEQYF
TRBV7-2	NA	TRBJ1-2	NA	TGTGCCAGCAGCCAAACGTTGTCAGTTACTAACTATGGCTACACCTTC	CASSQTLSVTNYGYTF
TRBV27	NA	TRBJ1-1	NA	TGTGCCAGCAGTTCAACTTCCATGAACACTGAAGCTTTCTTT	CASSSTSMNTEAFF
TRBV5-6	TRBD1	TRBJ1-3	once	TGTGCCAGCAGCCGCTGGAGAGGGACAGGGATGGGCACCATATATTTT	CASSRWRGTGMGTIYF
TRBV15	NA	TRBJ1-1	few	TGTGCCACCACCAGGACTCTAACGAACACTGAAGCTTTCTTT	CATTRTLTNTEAFF
TRBV6-5	NA	TRBJ1-6	NA	TGTGCCAGCAGTTTACAGGGTGGCTTCTATAATTCACCCCTCCACTTT	CASSLQGGFYNSPLHF
TRBV7-9	NA	TRBJ1-2	NA	TGTGCCAGCAGCTTAGACAGGGTGGTCCGTGGCTACACCTTC	CASSLDRVVRGYTF
TRBV3-1/TRBV3-2	TRBD1	TRBJ1-1	NA	TGTGCCAGCAGCCGACAGGGGAGCACTGAAGCTTTCTTT	CASSRQGSTEAFF
TRBV5-1	NA	TRBJ2-7	NA	TGCGCCTCAGGGGGAGGATCCCCCTACGAGCAGTACTTC	CASGGGSPYEQYF
TRBV6-5	NA	TRBJ2-7	NA	TGTGCCAGCAGTTTCCTCTACGAGCAGTACTTC	CASSFLYEQYF
TRBV25-1	NA	TRBJ1-2	NA	TGTGCCAGCAGAGTGGGGGCATCTGGCTACACCTTC	CASRVGASGYTF
TRBV19	NA	TRBJ1-1	NA	TGTGCCAGTAGCATGGGCAGGGGACTAGTGAGGAGCACTGAAGCTTTCTTT	CASSMGRGLVRSTEAFF
TRBV11-2	NA	TRBJ1-1	NA	TGTGCCAGCAGCTTTCATCCACTTATGAACACTGAAGCTTTCTTT	CASSFHPLMNTEAFF
TRBV28	NA	TRBJ2-5	NA	TGTGCCAGCAGTGTAGGTCAGGGTGGGGAGACCCAGTACTTC	CASSVGQGGETQYF